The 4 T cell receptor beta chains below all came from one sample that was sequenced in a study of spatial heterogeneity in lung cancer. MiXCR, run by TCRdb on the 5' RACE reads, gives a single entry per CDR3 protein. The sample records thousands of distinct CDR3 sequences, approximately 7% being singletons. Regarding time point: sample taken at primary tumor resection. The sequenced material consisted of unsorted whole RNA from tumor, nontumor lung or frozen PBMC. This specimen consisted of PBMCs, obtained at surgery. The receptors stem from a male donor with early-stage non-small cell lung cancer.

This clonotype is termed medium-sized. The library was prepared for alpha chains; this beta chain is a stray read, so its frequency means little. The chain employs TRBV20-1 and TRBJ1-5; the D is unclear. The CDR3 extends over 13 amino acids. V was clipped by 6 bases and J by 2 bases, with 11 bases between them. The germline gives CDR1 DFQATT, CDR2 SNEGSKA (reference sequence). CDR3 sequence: CSASDPGNQPQHF. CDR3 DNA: TGCAGTGCCTCGGACCCAGGCAATCAGCCCCAGCATTTT.

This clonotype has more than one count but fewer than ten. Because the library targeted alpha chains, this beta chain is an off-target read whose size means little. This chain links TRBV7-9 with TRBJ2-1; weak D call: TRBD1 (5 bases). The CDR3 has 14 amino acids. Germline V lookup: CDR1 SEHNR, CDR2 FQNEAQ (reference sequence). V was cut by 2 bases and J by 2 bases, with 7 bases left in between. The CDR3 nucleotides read TGTGCCAGCAGCTTATCAGGGCCCTACAATGAGCAGTTCTTC. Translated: CASSLSGPYNEQFF. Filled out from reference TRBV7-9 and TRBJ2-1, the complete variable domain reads DTGVSQNPRHKITKRGQNVTFRCDPISEHNRLYWYRQTLGQGPEFLTYFQNEAQLEKSRLLSDRFSAERPKGSFSTLEIQRTEQGDSAMYLCASSLSGPYNEQFFGPGTRLTVL.

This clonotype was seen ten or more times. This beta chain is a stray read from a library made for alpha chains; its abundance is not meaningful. The CDR3 here is CASSQAPINRGLNTGELFF. DNA of the CDR3: TGTGCCAGCAGCCAAGCACCCATTAACAGGGGGCTGAACACCGGGGAGCTGTTTTTT. This chain uses TRBV3-1 with TRBJ2-2, with TRBD1 matching 9 bases. The CDR3 covers 19 residues. The V gene end was trimmed by 1 base and the J gene end by 1 base; junction bases not matched to a gene: 10. Germline V lookup: CDR1 LGHDT, CDR2 YNNKEL (reference sequence).

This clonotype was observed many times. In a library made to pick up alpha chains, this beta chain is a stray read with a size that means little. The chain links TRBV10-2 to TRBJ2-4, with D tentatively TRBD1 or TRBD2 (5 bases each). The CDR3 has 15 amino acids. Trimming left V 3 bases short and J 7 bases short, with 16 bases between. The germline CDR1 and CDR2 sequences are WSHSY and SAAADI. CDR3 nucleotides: TGCGCCAGCAGTGAAGAGGGGAGTAAGAACAACATTCAGTACTTC. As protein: CASSEEGSKNNIQYF.